Below, 9 T cell receptor beta chains from the same sample are listed, as sequenced in a study of T cell responses to AZD1222 COVID-19 vaccine (dated by TCRdb to the early 2020s). This sample's time point label indicates: baseline before first vaccination. The library relied on the immunoSEQ multiplex PCR assay. Sourced from immuneACCESS, this table was stored by TCRdb with only in-frame sequences that have V and J called. A share of the clones is absent; for the studies checked, an unresolved V gene accounts for under half, and the remainder has no known explanation. Counted in this sample were 130,000 or so clones; about 94% of them appeared once. More than 4.5% of the sample comes from the top ten. Specimen: peripheral blood, collected on day 0 of AZD1222 vaccination. Every receptor here comes from an adult in good health.

The J gene is TRBJ1-2, the V gene TRBV19; TRBD1 is a possible D gene (6 bases). V shed 6 bases and J shed 4 bases, with 12 bases lying between them. Per the germline V gene, CDR1 is LNHDA and CDR2 is SQIVND (reference sequence). The CDR3 length is 13 residues. DNA of the CDR3: TGTGCCAGTAGAAACACAGGGACCTATGGCTACACCTTC. Its protein product is CASRNTGTYGYTF.

The chain employs TRBV4-2 and TRBJ1-3; D is perhaps TRBD1 (5 bases). The V gene lost 3 bases and the J gene lost 1 base, with 19 bases spanning the gap. The CDR3 has 18 residues. CDR1 and CDR2 from the germline V gene are LGHNA and YNFKEQ. CDR3 loop: CASSHRNLQGLSGNTIYF. The CDR3, as DNA: TGTGCCAGCAGCCACCGTAATTTGCAGGGACTATCTGGAAACACCATATATTTT.

The chain recombines TRBV7-2 with TRBJ2-1; tentatively, D is TRBD2 (6 bases). This CDR3 has 14 residues. Trimming stripped 4 bases from V and 7 bases from J, with 14 bases between. Per the germline V gene, CDR1 is SGHTA and CDR2 is FQGNSA. The CDR3 DNA reads TGTGCCAGCAGCTCTATAAACCGGGAGAATGAGCAGTTCTTC. Protein product: CASSSINRENEQFF.

The chain is built from TRBV4-1 and TRBJ1-1; D is unclear. Between the trimmed V and J ends, which lost 6 bases and 6 bases, there was a span of 17 bases. The CDR3 has 14 amino acids. The V gene's germline CDR1 is MGHRA and CDR2 YSYEKL. This CDR3 is CASRGRTLGPEAFF. The CDR3 DNA is TGCGCCAGCAGGGGTCGCACCCTTGGCCCTGAAGCTTTCTTT.

CDR3 in DNA: TGCGCCAGCAGGAGCGACAGGGACACTGAAGCTTTCTTT. Its protein is CASRSDRDTEAFF. The V call is TRBV5-1, the J call TRBJ1-1; 7 bases align to TRBD1. The ends lost 5 bases at V and 3 bases at J; junction bases unmatched: 4. There are 13 residues in the CDR3. Germline V lookup: CDR1 SGHRS, CDR2 YFSETQ.

J is TRBJ2-7 and V is TRBV18; perhaps TRBD1 as D (6 bases). This CDR3 has 15 amino acids. Germline V gene lookup returns CDR1 KGHSH and CDR2 LQKENI. V was trimmed by 3 bases and J by 5 bases, leaving 17 bases between them. The CDR3: CASSPPSRQEDEQYF. In DNA form, the CDR3 reads TGTGCCAGCTCACCTCCCAGCCGACAGGAGGACGAGCAGTACTTC.

The chain employs TRBV5-1 and TRBJ2-6; either TRBD1 or TRBD2 may fit D (5 bases each). The germline V and J ends were trimmed by 6 bases and 5 bases, with 9 bases remaining between them. CDR3 length: 13 residues. Looked up from germline, CDR1 is SGHRS and CDR2 is YFSETQ. In nucleotides, the CDR3 is TGCGCCAGCATGGGGGTATGGGCCAACGTCCTGACTTTC. Amino acids: CASMGVWANVLTF.

CDR3 region: CASSPPPPGLETQYF. The CDR3 nucleotides read TGTGCCAGCAGTCCGCCCCCACCGGGACTAGAGACCCAGTACTTC. V usage is TRBV6-5 and J usage is TRBJ2-5, with D possibly matching TRBD2 (6 bases). V lost 5 bases and J 4 bases, leaving 17 bases between the germline ends. CDR1 and CDR2 (germline): MNHEY, SVGAGI. The CDR3 loop spans 15 amino acids.

The chain is built from TRBV28 and TRBJ2-1, with 15 bases aligning to TRBD2. CDR1 and CDR2 (germline): MDHEN, SYDVKM. J lost 9 bases, V lost 5 bases, and 11 bases had no gene match. This CDR3 has 17 amino acids. CDR3 nucleotides: TGTGCCAGCAGTCCACCATCCGGGACTAGCGGGAGGTTTGAGCAGTTCTTC. Translated, it gives CASSPPSGTSGRFEQFF.